This TCR beta chain was sequenced for a study of T cell responses to AZD1222 COVID-19 vaccine. General observations from the study: Donors were mostly white British, more females; clonal diversity possibly underestimated. Spike as a whole was targeted by vaccine-associated CD4 TCRs, dominant at 160-218 and 743-854. Baseline testing showed seropositivity in only a handful of AZD1222 recipients.

In regard to this clone: No antigen is known for it.

V lost 5 bases to trimming and J lost 4 bases, with 9 bases between them. This CDR3 region has 12 residues. The germline CDR1 and CDR2 sequences are SGHVS and FQNEAQ. The table came from immunoSEQ multiplex PCR; TCRdb's copy has only in-frame clones and leaves some out. The repertoire consists of tens of thousands of clones, with around nine tenths occurring once and the leading ten covering around 24%. The TCR sequence derives from an adult in good health. The sample here was peripheral blood, taken on day 0 of AZD1222 vaccination. The chain joins TRBV7-8 to TRBJ2-7; the D is unclear. CDR3 sequence reads: CASSLSAYEQYF. In DNA, the CDR3 is TGTGCCAGCAGCCTGTCGGCTTACGAGCAGTACTTC.